Listed below are T cell receptor beta chains from one sample, sequenced in a study of blood T cell repertoires in COVID-19. Only in-frame clones appear in the TCRdb table, and some are missing; sequencing was by immunoSEQ multiplex PCR. The table has about 250,000 clones, 87% seen once. Source material: peripheral blood. The receptors were gathered from a man younger than 35 with active or convalescent COVID-19. The CDR3 runs from the conserved cysteine through the conserved F or W. Fields, in order: J gene, clone size, V gene, D gene, CDR3 protein, CDR3 DNA. The D gene is left open where the match is weak. A clone size is listed for some rows: how often the clone was seen (once, few, many), or a class if it is expanded.

>TRBJ1-4|NA|TRBV15|NA
CATSREAGLNEKLFF
TGTGCCACCAGCAGAGAAGCGGGACTCAATGAAAAACTGTTTTTT
>TRBJ1-4|NA|TRBV7-9|NA
CASSPGRGADEKLFF
TGTGCCAGCAGCCCAGGACGGGGGGCGGACGAAAAACTGTTTTTT
>TRBJ1-1|NA|TRBV19|NA
CASSILPGNTEAFF
TGTGCCAGTAGTATCCTCCCGGGGAACACTGAAGCTTTCTTT
>TRBJ1-5|NA|TRBV5-1|TRBD1
CASSSSGQVHQPQHF
TGCGCCAGCAGCTCCTCCGGACAGGTTCATCAGCCCCAGCATTTT
>TRBJ2-1|NA|TRBV18|NA
CASSPLARTYNEQFF
TGTGCCAGCTCACCACTAGCGCGCACCTACAATGAGCAGTTCTTC
>TRBJ1-2|NA|TRBV18|NA
CASSPGGQLNYGYTF
TGTGCCAGCTCACCGGGCGGACAGCTTAACTATGGCTACACCTTC
>TRBJ1-4|few|TRBV18|NA
CASSPRQPSSTNEKLFF
TGTGCCAGCTCACCAAGACAGCCCTCAAGCACTAATGAAAAACTGTTTTTT
>TRBJ1-1|NA|TRBV5-1|NA
CASSLDPPGKIVSTEAFF
TGCGCCAGCAGCTTGGATCCCCCAGGGAAGATAGTTAGCACTGAAGCTTTCTTT
>TRBJ1-2|NA|TRBV30|NA
CASPASGYTF
TGTGCCTCTCCCGCTAGTGGCTACACCTTC
>TRBJ2-5|NA|TRBV30|TRBD1
CAWSPDRVVETQYF
TGTGCCTGGAGTCCAGACAGGGTTGTAGAGACCCAGTACTTC
>TRBJ1-2|NA|TRBV21-1|NA
CASSTSGTTTNYGYTF
TGTGCCAGCAGCACCTCCGGGACAACTACTAACTATGGCTACACCTTC
>TRBJ1-1|NA|TRBV10-3|TRBD1
CAIRRDSENTEAFF
TGTGCCATCAGGCGGGACAGTGAGAACACTGAAGCTTTCTTT
>TRBJ2-5|NA|TRBV9|TRBD2
CASSASGTPQETQYF
TGTGCCAGCAGCGCTAGCGGGACCCCTCAAGAGACCCAGTACTTC
>TRBJ1-2|NA|TRBV5-5|TRBD1
CASSLGQGAGGYTF
TGTGCCAGCAGCTTGGGACAGGGGGCTGGTGGCTACACCTTC
>TRBJ2-1|NA|TRBV9|TRBD1
CASSVAGTGGLEQFF
TGTGCCAGCAGCGTAGCTGGAACAGGGGGGCTTGAGCAGTTCTTC
>TRBJ1-3|NA|TRBV21-1|NA
CASSKGQEQLRNTIYF
TGTGCCAGCAGCAAGGGGCAGGAACAGCTAAGAAACACCATATATTTT
>TRBJ2-7|NA|TRBV4-2|NA
CASSQGSRSYF
TGTGCCAGCAGCCAAGGGTCGAGGAGTTACTTC